This T cell receptor (beta chain) is from a study of cytomegalovirus exposure and HLA in healthy donors. Germline CDR1 SGHAT, CDR2 FQNNGV. The CDR3 loop spans 13 amino acids. The V and J ends lost 4 bases and 8 bases respectively, with 14 bases between them. With 60 Vbeta and 13 Jbeta primers, the PCR was carried out. TCRdb keeps only in-frame clones here, not all; method: immunoSEQ multiplex PCR. Here the sample spans roughly 100,000 clones, more than 60% being singletons. The sample taken for sequencing was PBMCs. The chain employs TRBV11-2 and TRBJ1-2, with unresolved D. The source is a male donor in good health and CMV-seronegative. CDR3 sequence: CASSSQSGRGYTF. CDR3 coding DNA: TGTGCCAGCAGCTCCCAATCAGGTCGGGGCTACACCTTC.